The clone carrying this T cell receptor beta chain was observed a single time. Assay used: immunoSEQ multiplex PCR; TCRdb lists only in-frame clones, some missing. The sample records about 22,000 clones, 92% being singletons. The entry originates in a study of chemoradiotherapy in HPV16-positive cancers. V was pared by 5 bases and J by 5 bases, with 18 bases between. CDR1 is SGHNT, CDR2 YENEEA, per germline. The CDR3 has 15 residues. Sample: blood, taken from a patient who underwent chemoradiotherapy. This TCR came from a human donor with HPV-associated anogenital cancer. The chain has TRBV11-3 and TRBJ2-5; D possibly corresponds to TRBD1 (7 bases). Here the CDR3 DNA reads TGTGCCAGCAGCCTCAATGGAGGGGGCCAGGAGACCCAGTACTTC. As protein: CASSLNGGGQETQYF. Full variable domain (missing parts from reference TRBV11-3 and TRBJ2-5): EAGVVQSPRYKIIEKKQPVAFWCNPISGHNTLYWYLQNLGQGPELLIRYENEEAVDDSQLPKDRFSAERLKGVDSTLKIQPAELGDSAVYLCASSLNGGGQETQYFGPGTRLLVL.